Below, 30 T cell receptor beta chains from the same sample are listed, as sequenced in a study of blood T cell repertoires in COVID-19. The repertoire was sequenced with immunoSEQ multiplex PCR; TCRdb's copy has only in-frame clones and lacks some. The sample has about 330,000 clones, 70% to 90% seen once. The sequenced sample was PBMCs or T cells enriched from blood (not recorded which). The receptors here all came from a woman in her thirties who had recovered from COVID-19.

This clone was seen only a few times. The chain recombines TRBV5-3 with TRBJ2-7, with D maybe TRBD1 (5 bases). TRBV5-3 is an ORF; its function is uncertain. The ends were cut back, 4 bases at V and 12 bases at J, with 11 bases in the middle. The CDR3 has 10 residues. CDR3 bases: TGTGCCAGAAGCAAGACAGTAGTGTACTTC. This translates into CARSKTVVYF.

The chain employs TRBV24-1 and TRBJ1-1; the D is unclear. CDR1 KGHDR and CDR2 SFDVKD come from the germline V gene. The germline V and J ends were trimmed by 1 base and 4 bases, with 6 bases remaining between them. This CDR3 has 13 amino acids. In DNA, the CDR3 is TGTGCCACCAGTGATTTACCGGGCACTGAAGCTTTCTTT. This encodes CATSDLPGTEAFF.

This chain joins TRBV7-6 and TRBJ1-3, with D tentatively TRBD1 (6 bases). CDR1 SGHVS and CDR2 FNYEAQ come from the germline V gene. CDR3 size: 14 residues. Trimming cost V 5 bases and J 4 bases, with 12 bases left between them. The CDR3: CASSPGTPGNTIYF. In DNA, the CDR3 is TGTGCCAGCAGCCCCGGGACACCAGGAAACACCATATATTTT.

The chain couples TRBV9 to TRBJ2-3, with 9 positions matching TRBD1. Germline CDR1 SGDLS, CDR2 YYNGEE. J gave up 4 bases and V 3 bases, and 6 bases lay outside the gene matches. The CDR3 spans 15 residues. Here the CDR3 reads CASSATGGLADTQYF. The CDR3 bases are TGTGCCAGCAGCGCAACAGGGGGCCTAGCAGATACGCAGTATTTT. Based on the CDR3 plus reference TRBV9 and TRBJ2-3, the full variable domain is DSGVTQTPKHLITATGQRVTLRCSPRSGDLSVYWYQQSLDQGLQFLIQYYNGEERAKGNILERFSAQQFPDLHSELNLSSLELGDSALYFCASSATGGLADTQYFGPGTRLTVL.

This chain links TRBV19 with TRBJ2-1; tentatively, D is TRBD2 (6 bases). The V end was cut by 4 bases, the J end by 10 bases, with 17 bases between. The CDR3 covers 14 residues. Germline CDR1 is LNHDA and CDR2 is SQIVND (reference sequence). CDR3 sequence reads: CASSKQPSGEEQFF. CDR3 in DNA: TGTGCCAGTAGTAAACAGCCTTCGGGGGAGGAGCAGTTCTTC.

V usage is TRBV3-1 (or the pseudogene TRBV3-2) and J usage is TRBJ1-2; D is possibly TRBD1 (5 bases). Germline CDR1 is LGHDT and CDR2 is YNNKEL (reference sequence). CDR3 length: 15 amino acids. Between the trimmed V and J ends, which lost 5 bases and 5 bases, there was a span of 18 bases. CDR3 region: CASSGRGGDHYGYTF. DNA of the CDR3: TGTGCCAGCAGCGGCCGCGGGGGGGACCATTATGGCTACACCTTC.

The chain uses TRBV6-4 and TRBJ1-1, with D perhaps TRBD1 (5 bases). This CDR3 region has 14 residues. From germline, CDR1 is MRHNA and CDR2 SNTAGT. Trimming took 7 bases from V and 8 from J, leaving 20 bases between them. CDR3 sequence: CASNGRGAVYEAFF. The DNA of the CDR3 is TGTGCCAGCAATGGAAGGGGCGCGGTTTACGAAGCTTTCTTT.

This chain uses TRBV6-5 with TRBJ1-2, with 9 bases matching TRBD1. Germline lookup yields CDR1 MNHEY and CDR2 SVGAGI. The J segment lost 7 bases and the V segment lost 5 bases, leaving 5 bases of the junction unmatched. The CDR3 totals 13 residues. The CDR3 spells CASSLQGAGGYTF. CDR3 DNA: TGTGCCAGCAGTCTACAGGGGGCAGGTGGCTACACCTTC.

The CDR3 nucleotides are TGTGCCAGCAGCCCCATCCCTACGGGCTCCTACAATGAGCAGTTCTTC. Its translation: CASSPIPTGSYNEQFF. This rearrangement joins TRBV9 to TRBJ2-1; no reliable D call. The CDR3 spans 16 residues. V lost 4 bases and J lost 0, with 14 bases in between. The germline V gene encodes CDR1 SGDLS and CDR2 YYNGEE.

The V and J genes are TRBV12-3 or TRBV12-4 and TRBJ1-2; TRBD1 matches 7 bases. Germline trimming cut 6 bases from V and 4 bases from J; bases unmatched to any gene: 5. The CDR3 extends over 13 amino acids. The CDR3 DNA reads as TGTGCCAGCAGCCCGGGACAGATCTATGGCTACACCTTC. This encodes CASSPGQIYGYTF.

The chain recombines TRBV20-1 with TRBJ1-6, with TRBD1 as a possible D gene (6 bases). This CDR3 region has 14 residues. Trimming removed 3 bases from V and 9 bases from J, with 15 bases in between. CDR1 is DFQATT and CDR2 is SNEGSKA in the germline V gene (reference sequence). The CDR3: CSASKTGQGSPLHF. In nucleotides, the CDR3 is TGCAGTGCTAGTAAAACAGGGCAGGGTTCACCCCTCCACTTT.

This clone came up a few times. The chain carries TRBV7-8 and TRBJ2-7, with 9 nucleotides matching TRBD2. V trimming: 1 base; J trimming: 6 bases; junction bases outside the gene matches: 10. The germline gives CDR1 SGHVS, CDR2 FQNEAQ. This CDR3 comprises 16 residues. In DNA form, the CDR3 reads TGTGCCAGCAGCTTAGAGGGTGGTAGCGGGGGTTTCGAGCAGTACTTC. Protein: CASSLEGGSGGFEQYF.

The rearrangement links TRBV27 to TRBJ1-6; 7 nucleotides agree with TRBD1. Germline V lookup: CDR1 MNHEY, CDR2 SMNVEV (reference sequence). This CDR3 has 16 amino acids. The V and J ends lost 6 bases and 10 bases, in that order; junction bases with no gene match: 15. The CDR3 DNA follows: TGTGCCAGCAGCTCTATACAGGGGACGGGTGGATCACCCCTCCACTTT. It yields the protein CASSSIQGTGGSPLHF.

The gene calls are TRBV19 and TRBJ1-2; TRBD1 matches 9 bases. V lost 7 bases to trimming and J lost 2 bases; unmatched junction nucleotides: 11. The CDR3 is 16 residues long. Germline V gives CDR1 LNHDA, CDR2 SQIVND (reference sequence). CDR3 region: CASTPPGDRANYGYTF. The CDR3 DNA reads TGTGCCAGTACCCCCCCCGGGGACAGGGCCAACTATGGCTACACCTTC.

This clone was observed a handful of times. The chain links TRBV5-1 to TRBJ1-2; maybe TRBD1 (6 bases). Trimming cost V 3 bases and J 6 bases, with 12 bases left between them. CDR3 length: 13 residues. Germline loops: CDR1 SGHRS, CDR2 YFSETQ. The CDR3 sequence is CASSSTGWNGYTF. CDR3 DNA: TGCGCCAGCAGCTCGACAGGATGGAATGGCTACACCTTC.

V gene TRBV7-2 combines with J gene TRBJ1-5, with D possibly TRBD1 on 5 matching bases. The germline V and J ends were trimmed by 5 bases and 1 base, with 9 bases remaining between them. Germline CDR1 is SGHTA and CDR2 is FQGNSA. CDR3 length: 14 residues. CDR3 bases: TGTGCCAGCAGCCCTGGGGGGAGCAATCAGCCCCAGCATTTT. Translating it yields CASSPGGSNQPQHF.

This chain joins TRBV30 and TRBJ1-5; D gene uncertain. Germline V gene lookup returns CDR1 GTSNPN and CDR2 SVGIG (reference sequence). The length of the CDR3 is 15 residues. The V end was cut by 2 bases, the J end by 1 base, with 12 bases between. CDR3 region: CAWSTTRESNQPQHF. The CDR3 region has the DNA TGTGCCTGGAGTACAACGAGGGAGAGCAATCAGCCCCAGCATTTT.

In DNA form, the CDR3 reads TGCGCCAGCAGCTTGGGTGGTCCACTAGGCGGCGAGCAGTACTTC. It specifies CASSLGGPLGGEQYF. This rearrangement joins TRBV5-1 to TRBJ2-7; possibly TRBD2 for D (5 bases). V was shortened by 0 bases and J by 6 bases, with 16 bases between the two germline ends. From germline, CDR1 is SGHRS and CDR2 YFSETQ. The CDR3 spans 15 residues.

With regard to this clone: One end of the junction is discordant with germline, which a read error may explain. V usage is TRBV9 and J usage is TRBJ1-1; tentatively, D is TRBD1 (5 bases). Germline loops: CDR1 SGDLS, CDR2 YYNGEE. This CDR3 comprises 13 residues. CDR3 sequence reads: CASSAAGTESPAF. Written as DNA, the CDR3 is TGTGCCAGCAGCGCAGCGGGGACGGAGTCCCCCGCGTTT. The entire variable domain, with the rest obtained from reference TRBV9 and TRBJ1-1, is as follows: DSGVTQTPKHLITATGQRVTLRCSPRSGDLSVYWYQQSLDQGLQFLIQYYNGEERAKGNILERFSAQQFPDLHSELNLSSLELGDSALYFCASSAAGTESPAFGQGTRLTVV.

The count of this clone is one. The chain combines TRBV7-9 with TRBJ2-7; 11 nucleotides align to TRBD1. Germline V gives CDR1 SEHNR, CDR2 FQNEAQ (reference sequence). The CDR3 totals 14 residues. V lost 3 bases, J lost 5 bases, and 3 bases stayed unmatched. As DNA, the CDR3 is TGTGCCAGCAGCTTTCGGACAGGGGGCCACGAGCAGTACTTC. This translates into CASSFRTGGHEQYF. Looking up the rest from reference TRBV7-9 and TRBJ2-7 gives the full variable domain: DTGVSQNPRHKITKRGQNVTFRCDPISEHNRLYWYRQTLGQGPEFLTYFQNEAQLEKSRLLSDRFSAERPKGSFSTLEIQRTEQGDSAMYLCASSFRTGGHEQYFGPGTRLTVT.

The chain joins TRBV12-3 or TRBV12-4 to TRBJ1-1, with 7 bases aligning to TRBD1. The CDR3 is 12 residues long. V lost 5 bases to trimming and J lost 11 bases; unmatched junction nucleotides: 8. The CDR3 protein is CASSRQGTLAFF. CDR3 coding DNA: TGTGCCAGCAGTCGACAGGGAACGTTGGCTTTCTTT.

CDR3 sequence (DNA): TGTGCCAGCAGCTTAGCCACAGGGTACGGACAGCCCCAGCATTTT. It translates to CASSLATGYGQPQHF. The V call is TRBV7-9, the J call TRBJ1-5, with D tentatively TRBD1 (6 bases). Germline CDR1 reads SEHNR; CDR2 reads FQNEAQ (reference sequence). With 0 bases removed from V and 7 bases from J, the gap between germline ends came to 13 bases. This CDR3 has 15 residues.

Here the CDR3 reads CASSLSSSYNEQFF. The CDR3, as DNA: TGTGCCAGCAGTCTATCTAGCTCCTACAATGAGCAGTTCTTC. The chain uses TRBV6-6 and TRBJ2-1; no clear D. The CDR3 has 14 amino acids. Trimming cost V 5 bases and J 0 bases, with 8 bases left between them. Germline loops: CDR1 MNHNY, CDR2 SVGAGI (reference sequence).

The chain combines TRBV9 with TRBJ2-1, with 8 bases identical to TRBD1. This CDR3 region has 15 residues. J lost 5 bases, V lost 0 bases, and 4 bases had no gene match. Germline V gene lookup returns CDR1 SGDLS and CDR2 YYNGEE. The CDR3 DNA is TGTGCCAGCAGCGTAGTAGGACAGGGAAACAATGAGCAGTTCTTC. As protein: CASSVVGQGNNEQFF.

The chain carries TRBV7-9 and TRBJ1-1, with D possibly being TRBD1 (5 bases). Trimming stripped 3 bases from V and 5 bases from J, with 16 bases between. Germline CDR1 is SEHNR and CDR2 is FQNEAQ (reference sequence). This CDR3 is 15 amino acids long. The CDR3 DNA reads TGTGCCAGCAGCTTCGACAGAGCCCGGGAGACTGAAGCTTTCTTT. Residues: CASSFDRARETEAFF.

The chain recombines TRBV19 with TRBJ1-4, with 8 positions matching TRBD1. Unmatched junction bases numbered 7, after V lost 5 bases and J lost 5 bases. This CDR3 contains 15 residues. The germline CDR1 and CDR2 sequences are LNHDA and SQIVND (reference sequence). The CDR3 here is CASSQRQGKNEKLFF. The CDR3 DNA sequence: TGTGCCAGTAGTCAGAGACAGGGGAAAAATGAAAAACTGTTTTTT. The variable domain in full, completed from reference TRBV19 and TRBJ1-4, reads DGGITQSPKYLFRKEGQNVTLSCEQNLNHDAMYWYRQDPGQGLRLIYYSQIVNDFQKGDIAEGYSVSREKKESFPLTVTSAQKNPTAFYLCASSQRQGKNEKLFFGSGTQLSVL.

This clone was seen only once. This chain links TRBV29-1 with TRBJ2-7, with 10 bases identical to TRBD1. CDR3 length: 13 amino acids. V gave up 5 bases and J gave up 6 bases; unmatched junction bases: 7. Looked up from germline, CDR1 is SQVTM and CDR2 is ANQGSEA. This chain's CDR3 is CSVSGTGVLEQYF. The CDR3 coding sequence is TGCAGCGTTTCCGGGACAGGGGTCCTCGAGCAGTACTTC.

This clone was seen only a few times. The rearrangement uses TRBV19 and TRBJ1-1, with a tentative D call TRBD1 (5 bases). This CDR3 is 13 amino acids long. CDR1 and CDR2 (germline): LNHDA, SQIVND (reference sequence). The V and J ends lost 5 bases and 5 bases respectively, with 12 bases between them. The CDR3 sequence is CASSHQGRTEAFF. In nucleotides, the CDR3 is TGTGCCAGTAGTCACCAGGGTAGGACTGAAGCTTTCTTT.

CDR3 bases: TGTGCCAGCAGCTTAAGGACAGGGGGTGACACTGAAGCTTTCTTT. It is translated as CASSLRTGGDTEAFF. The chain links TRBV7-2 to TRBJ1-1; 10 nucleotides match TRBD1. This CDR3 contains 15 residues. After removal of 2 bases from V and 3 bases from J, the junction contained 3 bases not matched to a gene. CDR1 and CDR2 (germline): SGHTA, FQGNSA.

This clone was recorded once. The gene calls are TRBV7-2 and TRBJ2-1; D may be TRBD2 (5 bases). The CDR3 is 15 amino acids. Germline V gene sequence: CDR1 SGHTA, CDR2 FQGNSA. Trimming removed 5 bases from V and 7 bases from J, with 18 bases in between. The CDR3 loop reads CASSLGLRGWNEQFF. DNA of the CDR3: TGTGCCAGCAGCCTAGGACTCCGAGGTTGGAATGAGCAGTTCTTC.